This entry lists 22 T cell receptor beta chains sequenced from one sample in a study of blood T cell repertoires in COVID-19. The data were produced by immunoSEQ multiplex PCR, yet TCRdb's version contains in-frame clones alone and is incomplete. The table includes approximately 110,000 clones, about three quarters detected once. The specimen was peripheral blood. These receptors were collected from a human donor with acute or convalescent COVID-19. The donor label of this sample is uncertain.

The CDR3 region is CASSEGGPGTEAFF. CDR3 sequence (DNA): TGTGCCAGCAGTGAAGGTGGGCCTGGGACTGAAGCTTTCTTT. The chain uses TRBV2 and TRBJ1-1, with D hard to call. Trimming removed 1 base at V and 5 bases at J, with 11 bases between. Per the germline V gene, CDR1 is SNHLY and CDR2 is FYNNEI. This CDR3 region has 14 residues.

V gene TRBV2 combines with J gene TRBJ1-5; the match to TRBD1 covers 11 bases. Germline assignment: CDR1 SNHLY and CDR2 FYNNEI. The V gene end was trimmed by 7 bases and the J gene end by 7 bases; junction bases not matched to a gene: 6. The CDR3 covers 14 residues. CDR3 protein: CASTRRDRGQPQHF. CDR3 nucleotides: TGTGCCAGCACTCGAAGGGACAGGGGGCAGCCCCAGCATTTT.

V gene TRBV5-1 combines with J gene TRBJ2-3; 7 bases fit TRBD2. CDR3 length: 17 residues. Germline trimming cut 0 bases from V and 1 base from J; bases unmatched to any gene: 8. Germline V CDR1 and CDR2: SGHRS, YFSETQ. For the CDR3, the DNA is TGCGCCAGCAGCTTGGGCGGACTAGGGACGGGCACAGATACGCAGTATTTT. Its protein is CASSLGGLGTGTDTQYF.

The chain recombines TRBV27 with TRBJ2-7, with 8 bases lining up with TRBD1. The CDR3 extends over 15 amino acids. Germline V gene data show CDR1 as MNHEY and CDR2 as SMNVEV (reference sequence). V lost 2 bases to trimming and J lost 2 bases; unmatched junction nucleotides: 5. The CDR3 DNA reads as TGTGCCAGCAGTTTACGGGACAGGAGTACCTACGAGCAGTACTTC. This codes for CASSLRDRSTYEQYF.

The chain recombines TRBV6-5 with TRBJ1-5; 7 nucleotides line up with TRBD1. Germline V CDR1 and CDR2: MNHEY, SVGAGI. V was clipped by 2 bases and J by 3 bases; unmatched bases: 1. The CDR3 is 14 residues long. The CDR3 is CASSYGTANQPQHF. DNA for the CDR3: TGTGCCAGCAGTTACGGGACAGCCAATCAGCCCCAGCATTTT.

The V and J genes are TRBV3-1 (or the pseudogene TRBV3-2) and TRBJ1-2, with D tentatively TRBD1 (6 bases). CDR1 is LGHDT and CDR2 is YNNKEL in the germline V gene (reference sequence). Between the trimmed V and J ends, which lost 2 bases and 2 bases, there was a span of 12 bases. This CDR3 is built from 15 residues. CDR3 in DNA: TGTGCCAGCAGCCAACAATCAGGGGCAAACTATGGCTACACCTTC. Translated, it gives CASSQQSGANYGYTF.

J is TRBJ2-5 and V is TRBV19; a possible D gene is TRBD2 (5 bases). There are 13 residues in the CDR3. The germline V and J ends were trimmed by 6 bases and 5 bases, with 13 bases remaining between them. Per germline, CDR1 LNHDA and CDR2 SQIVND (reference sequence). CDR3: CASSHAGVETQYF. The CDR3 coding sequence is TGTGCCAGTAGCCACGCCGGGGTTGAGACCCAGTACTTC. The full variable domain, in which reference TRBV19 and TRBJ2-5 provide the parts outside the CDR3, is DGGITQSPKYLFRKEGQNVTLSCEQNLNHDAMYWYRQDPGQGLRLIYYSQIVNDFQKGDIAEGYSVSREKKESFPLTVTSAQKNPTAFYLCASSHAGVETQYFGPGTRLLVL.

This clone occurred many times. The rearrangement uses TRBV7-2 and TRBJ2-7; a weak D match, TRBD2 (7 bases). Trimming pared 1 base from V and 4 bases from J, leaving 14 bases between. CDR3 size: 15 residues. Germline assignment: CDR1 SGHTA and CDR2 FQGNSA. CDR3 nucleotides: TGTGCCAGCAGCTTAGGAGGGGGGGCGGTATACGAGCAGTACGTC. It is translated as CASSLGGGAVYEQYV.

This chain joins TRBV7-2 and TRBJ1-3, with D unclear. The CDR3 loop spans 16 amino acids. Germline CDR1 SGHTA, CDR2 FQGNSA. V lost 7 bases and J lost 0, with 16 bases in between. CDR3 nucleotide sequence: TGTGCCAGCACCTCTGCGGTACGGAGCTCTGGAAACACCATATATTTT. Protein: CASTSAVRSSGNTIYF.

This chain connects TRBV5-1 to TRBJ1-6, with TRBD1 matching over 9 bases. Germline CDR1 and CDR2: SGHRS and YFSETQ. The CDR3 consists of 16 residues. V dropped 1 base and J dropped 7; count of bases not matched to a gene: 6. In DNA form, the CDR3 reads TGCGCCAGCAGCTTGTGGACAGGGGCCGGGAATTCACCCCTCCACTTT. It translates to CASSLWTGAGNSPLHF.

This clone was found a few times. This chain joins TRBV10-3 and TRBJ2-7, with 7 bases that match TRBD2. The junction had 8 bases not matched to a gene; V was cut back by 7 bases and J by 5 bases. Germline V gene data show CDR1 as ENHRY and CDR2 as SYGVKD. The CDR3 runs 13 residues. CDR3 nucleotide sequence: TGTGCCATCATGCCCCCCGGGGGGAACGAGCAGTACTTC. This encodes CAIMPPGGNEQYF.

The rearrangement links TRBV19 to TRBJ1-1; weak D call: TRBD1 (5 bases). CDR1 and CDR2 from the germline V gene are LNHDA and SQIVND (reference sequence). This CDR3 spans 15 amino acids. V shed 6 bases and J shed 0 bases, with 14 bases lying between them. This CDR3 is CASRSHRQMNTEAFF. The CDR3 DNA sequence: TGTGCCAGTAGGAGCCACAGACAGATGAACACTGAAGCTTTCTTT.

The V and J genes are TRBV12-3 or TRBV12-4 and TRBJ2-7; D may be TRBD2 (6 bases). V was clipped by 3 bases and J by 12 bases, with 18 bases between them. This CDR3 spans 13 amino acids. CDR3 residues: CASSFDRLGPLYV. As DNA, the CDR3 is TGTGCCAGCAGTTTCGATCGACTAGGACCCTTGTACGTC.

V and J are TRBV27 and TRBJ1-5, with D possibly TRBD1 on 6 matching bases. The V gene lost 5 bases and the J gene lost 3 bases, with 11 bases spanning the gap. From germline, CDR1 is MNHEY and CDR2 SMNVEV (reference sequence). The CDR3 has 14 amino acids. Here the CDR3 reads CASSTQGFNQPQHF. DNA of the CDR3: TGTGCCAGCAGTACACAGGGATTCAATCAGCCCCAGCATTTT.

The chain recombines TRBV2 with TRBJ2-7, with D perhaps TRBD1 (6 bases). V lost 5 bases to trimming and J lost 12 bases, with 14 bases between them. Germline loops: CDR1 SNHLY, CDR2 FYNNEI. The CDR3 consists of 11 residues. The CDR3 bases are TGTGCCAGCAGTCGACCGGGACACTTGTACGTC. Encoded protein: CASSRPGHLYV.

The chain is built from TRBV7-2 and TRBJ1-2; 9 nucleotides match TRBD1. The V gene end was trimmed by 3 bases and the J gene end by 3 bases; junction bases not matched to a gene: 5. This CDR3 contains 15 residues. The germline CDR1 and CDR2 sequences are SGHTA and FQGNSA. Written as DNA, the CDR3 is TGTGCCAGCAGCTTGATCAACAGGGGGCACTATGGCTACACCTTC. It yields the protein CASSLINRGHYGYTF.

This clone was counted a single time. This chain uses TRBV28 with TRBJ1-1; 9 bases map to TRBD1. This CDR3 has 13 amino acids. V was pared by 4 bases and J by 10 bases, with 7 bases of the junction left unmatched. Germline CDR1 and CDR2: MDHEN and SYDVKM. CDR3 residues: CASSYPGQGAAFF. The CDR3, as DNA: TGTGCCAGCAGTTATCCGGGACAGGGAGCAGCTTTCTTT. Full variable domain (outside the CDR3, taken from reference TRBV28 and TRBJ1-1): DVKVTQSSRYLVKRTGEKVFLECVQDMDHENMFWYRQDPGLGLRLIYFSYDVKMKEKGDIPEGYSVSREKKERFSLILESASTNQTSMYLCASSYPGQGAAFFGQGTRLTVV.

The V call is TRBV6-5, the J call TRBJ1-2; TRBD1 aligns across 8 bases. V shed 8 bases, J shed 8 bases, and the junction held 7 bases outside the gene matches. CDR1 is MNHEY, CDR2 SVGAGI, per germline. The CDR3 spans 12 residues. CDR3 amino acids: CASAGNRGGYTF. The CDR3 DNA sequence: TGTGCCAGCGCTGGAAACAGGGGGGGCTACACCTTC.

A few counts support this clone. The CDR3 region has the DNA TGTGCCAGCAGCCACCCTTCCCTAGCGAACACCGGGGAGCTGTTTTTT. Its translation is CASSHPSLANTGELFF. The chain combines TRBV4-2 with TRBJ2-2; no clear D. The CDR3 has 16 amino acids. In germline, CDR1 is LGHNA, CDR2 YNFKEQ. Trimming cost V 3 bases and J 0 bases, with 11 bases left between them.

The chain links TRBV4-1 to TRBJ1-1, with D possibly matching TRBD1 (6 bases). Trimming took off 1 base at V and 5 bases at J, with 11 bases between the two ends. Germline CDR1 and CDR2: MGHRA and YSYEKL. The CDR3 totals 14 residues. The CDR3 bases are TGCGCCAGCAGCCAAGCGGGGGGCTGGACTGAAGCTTTCTTT. Its protein is CASSQAGGWTEAFF.

The rearrangement joins TRBV18 to TRBJ2-1, with unresolved D. The CDR3 totals 14 residues. Trimming pared 0 bases from V and 10 bases from J, leaving 13 bases between. Germline CDR1 KGHSH, CDR2 LQKENI. The CDR3 nucleotides read TGTGCCAGCTCACCACCGGGTCAGGCCAGAGAGCAGTTCTTC. Translated: CASSPPGQAREQFF.

Worth noting for this clone: This sequence may be a read error, since a much larger clone differs from it by one base. The chain couples TRBV5-6 to TRBJ2-1, with a weak D call TRBD2 (6 bases). Germline loops: CDR1 SGHDT, CDR2 YYEEEE. V was trimmed by 2 bases and J by 5 bases, leaving 8 bases between them. This CDR3 region has 13 residues. The CDR3 sequence is CASSLGRNNEQFF. Written as DNA, the CDR3 is TGTGCCAGCAGCTTAGGGAGGAACAATGAGCAGTTCTTC.